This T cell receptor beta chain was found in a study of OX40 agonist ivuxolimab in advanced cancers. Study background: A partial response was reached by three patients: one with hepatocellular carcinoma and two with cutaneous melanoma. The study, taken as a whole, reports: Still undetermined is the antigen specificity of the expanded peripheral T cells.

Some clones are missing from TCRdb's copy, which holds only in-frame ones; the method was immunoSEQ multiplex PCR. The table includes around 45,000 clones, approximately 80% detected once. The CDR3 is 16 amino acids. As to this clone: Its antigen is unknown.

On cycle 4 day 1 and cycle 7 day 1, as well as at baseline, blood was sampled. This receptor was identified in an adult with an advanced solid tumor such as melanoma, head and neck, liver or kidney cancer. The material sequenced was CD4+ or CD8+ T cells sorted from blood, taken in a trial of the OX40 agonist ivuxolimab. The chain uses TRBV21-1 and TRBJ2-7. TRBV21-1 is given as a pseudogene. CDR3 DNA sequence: TGTGCCAGCAGCAAAGGAGGGGGGACGCCAGCCTACGAGCAGTACTTC. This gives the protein CASSKGGGTPAYEQYF.